The 4 T cell receptor beta chains listed next were all sequenced from one sample in a study of T cells in tuberculosis. This sample's time point: new active TB diagnosis, blood taken before or within 7 days of starting treatment. Clones were sequenced by immunoSEQ multiplex PCR, and TCRdb holds only the in-frame ones, with some missing. The table shows 30,000 to 35,000 clones, with 70% to 90% occurring only once. The sample here was PBMCs, taken at tuberculosis diagnosis. Source of these receptors: an adult with tuberculosis.

The genes are TRBV28 and TRBJ1-6, with D perhaps TRBD1 (6 bases). The CDR3 sequence is 13 residues long. The ends were cut back, 7 bases at V and 5 bases at J, with 9 bases in the middle. Per germline, CDR1 MDHEN and CDR2 SYDVKM. The CDR3 DNA reads TGTGCCAGCACGGACAGCCATAATTCACCCCTCCACTTT. This codes for CASTDSHNSPLHF.

This clone was counted between two and nine times. The chain carries TRBV18 and TRBJ2-3; perhaps TRBD2 as D (5 bases). This CDR3 is built from 12 residues. In germline, CDR1 is KGHSH, CDR2 LQKENI. V dropped 8 bases and J dropped 4 bases, with 10 bases sitting between them. This chain's CDR3 is CASRGESDTQYF. Written as DNA, the CDR3 is TGTGCCAGCCGGGGAGAGTCAGATACGCAGTATTTT.

The chain couples TRBV27 to TRBJ2-3, with 14 bases lining up with TRBD2. The CDR3 totals 18 residues. V shed 6 bases, J shed 4 bases, and the junction held 12 bases outside the gene matches. Germline V gene data show CDR1 as MNHEY and CDR2 as SMNVEV (reference sequence). The DNA of the CDR3 is TGTGCCAGCAGCCCCGGACTAGCGGGAGGCGTCGCGCCAGATACGCAGTATTTT. As protein: CASSPGLAGGVAPDTQYF.

The rearrangement joins TRBV7-2 to TRBJ2-7, with 9 bases matching TRBD2. The germline V gene has CDR1 SGHTA and CDR2 FQGNSA. V was clipped by 2 bases and J by 4 bases; unmatched bases: 12. The CDR3 extends over 17 amino acids. The DNA for the CDR3 is TGTGCCAGCAGCTTACAAAGCGGGAGGACTCACTCTTACGAGCAGTACTTC. Encoded protein: CASSLQSGRTHSYEQYF.